Following are 9 T cell receptor beta chains from one sample sequenced in a study of cytotoxic CD8 clonotypes in ibrutinib-treated CLL. Repertoires were generated with immunoSEQ multiplex PCR, while TCRdb's copy carries only in-frame clones and drops some. The sample carries approximately 130,000 clones, 84% recorded once. The starting material was PBMCs, obtained after 24 months of ibrutinib treatment. Every receptor here comes from a human donor with chronic lymphocytic leukemia.

The CDR3 loop is CASSLWDRDGKETQYF. The CDR3 coding sequence is TGTGCCAGCAGCTTGTGGGACAGGGACGGAAAAGAGACCCAGTACTTC. The rearrangement uses TRBV5-6 and TRBJ2-5, with 9 bases fitting TRBD1. The junction had 7 bases not matched to a gene; V was cut back by 1 base and J by 3 bases. The CDR3 runs to 16 residues. Looked up from germline, CDR1 is SGHDT and CDR2 is YYEEEE.

This chain joins TRBV7-9 and TRBJ2-1; tentatively, D is TRBD1 or TRBD2 (6 bases each). The germline V gene encodes CDR1 SEHNR and CDR2 FQNEAQ (reference sequence). The CDR3 consists of 15 residues. V was cut by 4 bases and J by 3 bases, with 13 bases left in between. The CDR3 DNA reads TGTGCCAGCAGCTGGGGGGCAGGGAGCTACAATGAGCAGTTCTTC. Translating it yields CASSWGAGSYNEQFF.

The chain joins TRBV20-1 to TRBJ1-1, with D unresolved. CDR1 DFQATT and CDR2 SNEGSKA come from the germline V gene (reference sequence). CDR3 length equals 11 residues. V was shortened by 2 bases and J by 9 bases, with 10 bases between the two germline ends. CDR3 amino acids: CSARFQEQAFF. The CDR3 DNA follows: TGCAGTGCTAGATTCCAAGAGCAAGCTTTCTTT.

Many counts were recorded for this clone. One end of the junction does not line up with germline, which may come from a read error. The chain recombines TRBV7-9 with TRBJ1-1, with D possibly being TRBD1 (5 bases). The CDR3 has 8 amino acids. CDR1 SEHNR and CDR2 FQNEAQ come from the germline V gene (reference sequence). DNA for the CDR3: TGTGCCAGCAGTTCGGGGCCTTTT. This translates into CASSSGPF.

Only one count was recorded for this clone. The chain links TRBV7-2 to TRBJ1-1; D not certain. CDR1 and CDR2 (germline): SGHTA, FQGNSA. This CDR3 region has 16 residues. V lost 1 base and J 3 bases, leaving 15 bases between the germline ends. CDR3 in amino acids: CASSLVATKGDTEAFF. DNA for the CDR3: TGTGCCAGCAGCTTAGTCGCCACAAAAGGAGACACTGAAGCTTTCTTT.

This rearrangement joins TRBV5-8 to TRBJ2-5, with 8 positions matching TRBD1. CDR3 length: 15 amino acids. V lost 6 bases, J lost 1 base, and 8 bases stayed unmatched. Germline V gives CDR1 SGHTS, CDR2 YDEGEE. CDR3 region: CASTTGANVQETQYF. The CDR3 DNA reads TGTGCCAGCACGACAGGGGCTAATGTCCAAGAGACCCAGTACTTC.

J is TRBJ1-4 and V is TRBV15, with TRBD1 matching over 8 bases. The germline gives CDR1 LNHNV, CDR2 YYDKDF (reference sequence). The length of the CDR3 is 15 residues. V lost 5 bases, J lost 5 bases, and 7 bases stayed unmatched. The CDR3 region has the DNA TGTGCCACCAGCGGCGCAACAGGGGGGAATGAAAAACTGTTTTTT. This encodes CATSGATGGNEKLFF.

The rearrangement joins TRBV4-1 to TRBJ2-3; either TRBD1 or TRBD2 may fit D (5 bases each). V was pared by 1 base and J by 0 bases, with 11 bases between. The CDR3 runs to 16 residues. Germline lookup yields CDR1 MGHRA and CDR2 YSYEKL. As DNA, the CDR3 is TGCGCCAGCAGCCAAGTTTGGGGGATAAGCACAGATACGCAGTATTTT. This encodes CASSQVWGISTDTQYF.

This clone was counted once. The CDR3 nucleotides read TGTGCCAGCAGTGGTTTGTCTATGACAGGGTATGGCTACACCTTC. Amino acids: CASSGLSMTGYGYTF. The chain employs TRBV7-2 and TRBJ1-2, with TRBD1 matching over 7 bases. The CDR3 runs 15 residues. V lost 6 bases and J lost 5; bases outside the gene matches: 12. Germline V CDR1 and CDR2: SGHTA, FQGNSA.